This T cell receptor (beta chain) was retrieved from a study of shared clonotypes between healthy human individuals. Study context: Every donor yielded three CD4 naive, three CD4 memory, two CD8 naive and one CD8 memory plate. Whole-study findings and limits: How much donors shared clonotypes was expected to be affected by sequencing depth. Four donors shared 5% to 5.5% of their naive CD4 clonotypes. Generation probabilities of non-shared clonotypes were lower (relative to those shared by all four donors).

Concerning this clone itself: Its antigen is not identified.

Clones were read by immunoSEQ multiplex PCR, and TCRdb kept only the in-frame ones, dropping some. The sample yields around 2.1 million clones, around 95% seen once. This TCR came from a man between 18 and 29 years old in good health. The specimen was naive CD4+ T cells sorted from blood. Subset of the sample: CD45RA+ positively selected.

The CDR3 region is CAISSGTEGTGELFF. DNA for the CDR3: TGTGCCATCAGCTCCGGGACAGAAGGGACCGGGGAGCTGTTTTTT. The rearrangement uses TRBV10-3 and TRBJ2-2; 7 positions match TRBD1. Germline CDR1 ENHRY, CDR2 SYGVKD. The CDR3 has 15 amino acids. V shed 6 bases and J 5 bases; nucleotides not matched to a gene: 9.